This T cell receptor (beta chain) was obtained from a study of T cell changes during pregnancy in multiple sclerosis. Germline V lookup: CDR1 SGHNT, CDR2 YYREEE (reference sequence). The J segment lost 2 bases and the V segment lost 0 bases, leaving 2 bases of the junction unmatched. This CDR3 has 15 amino acids. Profiling relied on immunoSEQ multiplex PCR, and the TCRdb table lists in-frame clones only, not all of them. The profile covers about 84,000 clones, with approximately 93% appearing a single time and 0.99% taken by the ten largest. This chain connects TRBV5-4 to TRBJ2-7, with 10 bases matching TRBD2. The sequences come from peripheral blood, collected in the second trimester of pregnancy. This TCR was sampled from a female donor in good health, enrolled as a control in a pregnancy study. The CDR3 coding sequence is TGTGCCAGCAGCTTGGATCTAGCGGGGGCCTACGAGCAGTACTTC. Encoded protein: CASSLDLAGAYEQYF. The entire variable domain, with the rest obtained from reference TRBV5-4 and TRBJ2-7, is as follows: ETGVTQSPTHLIKTRGQQVTLRCSSQSGHNTVSWYQQALGQGPQFIFQYYREEENGRGNFPPRFSGLQFPNYSSELNVNALELDDSALYLCASSLDLAGAYEQYFGPGTRLTVT.